This entry lists 2 T cell receptor beta chains sequenced from one sample in a study of shared clonotypes between healthy human individuals. The data were produced by immunoSEQ multiplex PCR, yet TCRdb's version contains in-frame clones alone and is incomplete. The sample holds a few million clones; about 92% are singletons and the top ten take about 0.37%. Sequencing input: naive CD4+ T cells from PBMCs. The subset is: CD45RA+ positively selected. These receptor sequences come from a man aged 18 to 30 in good health. Some clones in this sample may be carry-over from other donors' samples.

V usage is TRBV19 and J usage is TRBJ2-5; TRBD2 matches 11 bases. V was clipped by 5 bases and J by 4 bases; unmatched bases: 9. CDR3 length: 16 residues. CDR1 is LNHDA and CDR2 is SQIVND in the germline V gene (reference sequence). CDR3 sequence (DNA): TGTGCCAGTAGTGAGAGTAGCGGGAGGGCCCGAGAGACCCAGTACTTC. Translated: CASSESSGRARETQYF.

CDR3 DNA sequence: TGTGCCAGCAGCTCACTGACAGAGGTTTGGCCTGGAAACACCATATATTTT. Amino acids: CASSSLTEVWPGNTIYF. This chain connects TRBV7-9 to TRBJ1-3, with D tentatively TRBD1 (5 bases). CDR3 length: 17 residues. Germline V gene sequence: CDR1 SEHNR, CDR2 FQNEAQ (reference sequence). Deletions cut 4 bases from V and 2 bases from J, with 18 bases between.